These 29 T cell receptor beta chains were sequenced from one sample in a study of breast tumors, draining lymph nodes, adjacent tissues. TCRdb independently ran MiXCR on the multiplex PCR reads; one entry per CDR3 protein. The sample has about 140,000 distinct CDR3 sequences, 30% to 35% seen once; the top ten hold around 2.3%. Samples came from axillary lymph nodes draining the breast cancer. Sequenced sample: axillary lymph node tissue. These receptors came from a female donor with breast cancer. Some clones in this sample may be carry-over from other donors' samples.

This clonotype has a count of ten or more. The chain recombines TRBV29-1 with TRBJ1-2; D remains unclear. The CDR3 has 11 amino acids. V was clipped by 3 bases and J by 8 bases, with 10 bases between them. The germline gives CDR1 SQVTM, CDR2 ANQGSEA. In DNA, the CDR3 is TGCAGCGTTGATTCTCCGGAGGGCTACACCTTC. Translating it yields CSVDSPEGYTF.

This clonotype appeared many times. The chain carries TRBV7-8 and TRBJ1-2, with 12 bases identical to TRBD1. Germline CDR1 is SGHVS and CDR2 is FQNEAQ. The CDR3 is 15 residues long. With 5 bases clipped from V and 6 bases from J, the junction kept 7 bases outside the gene matches. CDR3 region: CASSRDGDRGHGYTF. The DNA of the CDR3 is TGTGCCAGCAGCCGAGACGGGGACAGGGGGCATGGCTACACCTTC. Based on the CDR3 plus reference TRBV7-8 and TRBJ1-2, the full variable domain is GAGVSQSPRYKVAKRGQDVALRCDPISGHVSLFWYQQALGQGPEFLTYFQNEAQLDKSGLPSDRFFAERPEGSVSTLKIQRTQQEDSAVYLCASSRDGDRGHGYTFGSGTRLTVV.

This clonotype was counted at least ten times. V usage is TRBV20-1 and J usage is TRBJ1-2, with D uncertain. CDR1 is DFQATT, CDR2 SNEGSKA, per germline (reference sequence). Trimming took 4 bases from V and 3 from J, leaving 0 bases between them. This CDR3 has 9 residues. The CDR3 is CSANYGYTF. The CDR3 region has the DNA TGCAGTGCTAACTATGGCTACACCTTC.

On this clonotype itself: A read error may explain this, as a much larger clone is one base away. The chain recombines TRBV7-9 with TRBJ2-1; the D gene is possibly TRBD2 (5 bases). This CDR3 has 15 residues. Germline V gives CDR1 SEHNR, CDR2 FQNEAQ (reference sequence). The CDR3 DNA reads TGTGCCAGCAGCTTAGTAGAAGGACTGTTTTTTGAGCAGCTCTTC. Translation: CASSLVEGLFFEQLF.

Remarks on this clonotype: The junction does not match germline at one end; this may be a read error. The genes are TRBV10-3 and TRBJ1-5; D may be TRBD1 (6 bases). The CDR3 loop spans 16 amino acids. Germline loops: CDR1 ENHRY, CDR2 SYGVKD. The CDR3, as DNA: TGTGCCATCAGTGTCGGGGGGGCGGGGAGCAATCAGCCCCAGCGTTTT. Protein product: CAISVGGAGSNQPQRF.

The chain joins TRBV20-1 to TRBJ2-2; D tentatively fits TRBD1 or TRBD2 (6 bases each). CDR3 size: 15 residues. V was shortened by 0 bases and J by 5 bases, with 13 bases between the two germline ends. The germline CDR1 and CDR2 sequences are DFQATT and SNEGSKA (reference sequence). The CDR3 DNA is TGCAGTGCTAGAGATCAAGGGGGGCCAACCGGGGAGCTGTTTTTT. Its translation is CSARDQGGPTGELFF.

This clonotype was picked up many times. The chain employs TRBV25-1 and TRBJ1-4, with a possible D match to TRBD1 (6 bases). With 5 bases removed from V and 7 bases from J, the gap between germline ends came to 8 bases. The CDR3 is 12 residues long. CDR1 is MGHDK and CDR2 is SYGVNS in the germline V gene. The CDR3 sequence: CASSPDSEKLFF. CDR3 bases: TGTGCCAGCAGTCCGGACAGTGAAAAACTGTTTTTT.

This clonotype was detected many times. The rearrangement links TRBV5-1 to TRBJ2-5, with a weak D call TRBD1 (6 bases). The V and J ends lost 0 bases and 4 bases respectively, with 16 bases between them. The CDR3 spans 16 residues. Per the germline V gene, CDR1 is SGHRS and CDR2 is YFSETQ. The CDR3 DNA reads as TGCGCCAGCAGCTTGGGTGTGAGGGACATCATAGAGACCCAGTACTTC. Translating it yields CASSLGVRDIIETQYF.

This clonotype was detected ten times or more. This chain connects TRBV7-2 to TRBJ2-5; D remains ambiguous. This CDR3 comprises 13 residues. V was shortened by 3 bases and J by 4 bases, with 9 bases between the two germline ends. CDR1 is SGHTA, CDR2 FQGNSA, per germline. The CDR3 coding sequence is TGTGCCAGCAGCTTCTTGTCGGGAGAGACCCAGTACTTC. Its protein product is CASSFLSGETQYF.

This clonotype was detected ten times or more. The V call is TRBV5-6, the J call TRBJ2-5; no firm D call. Germline lookup yields CDR1 SGHDT and CDR2 YYEEEE. The V gene lost 4 bases and the J gene lost 5 bases, with 27 bases spanning the gap. There are 18 residues in the CDR3. The CDR3 DNA is TGTGCCAGCAGCCCTAAATCCAGAACGCAGCTGGGCTTTGAGACCCAGTACTTC. Residues: CASSPKSRTQLGFETQYF. The full variable domain, its missing parts supplied by reference TRBV5-6 and TRBJ2-5, is DAGVTQSPTHLIKTRGQQVTLRCSPKSGHDTVSWYQQALGQGPQFIFQYYEEEERQRGNFPDRFSGHQFPNYSSELNVNALLLGDSALYLCASSPKSRTQLGFETQYFGPGTRLLVL.

The genes are TRBV2 and TRBJ1-6; maybe TRBD1 (6 bases). This CDR3 contains 15 residues. V was shortened by 8 bases and J by 7 bases, with 18 bases between the two germline ends. The germline V gene encodes CDR1 SNHLY and CDR2 FYNNEI. CDR3 nucleotides: TGTGCCAGCCTTCCGAGGCAGGGGTGGAATTCACCCCTCCACTTT. This codes for CASLPRQGWNSPLHF. Full variable domain (missing parts from reference TRBV2 and TRBJ1-6): EPEVTQTPSHQVTQMGQEVILRCVPISNHLYFYWYRQILGQKVEFLVSFYNNEISEKSEIFDDQFSVERPDGSNFTLKIRSTKLEDSAMYFCASLPRQGWNSPLHFGNGTRLTVT.

Many counts were recorded for this clonotype. This sequence joins TRBV19 and TRBJ2-3, with D possibly being TRBD2 (6 bases). This CDR3 region has 16 residues. Germline lookup yields CDR1 LNHDA and CDR2 SQIVND (reference sequence). V lost 3 bases to trimming and J lost 1 base, with 14 bases between them. CDR3 loop: CASSIRGGGRTDTQYF. CDR3 sequence (DNA): TGTGCCAGTAGTATTCGGGGAGGCGGTCGCACAGATACGCAGTATTTT. The full variable domain, its missing parts supplied by reference TRBV19 and TRBJ2-3, is DGGITQSPKYLFRKEGQNVTLSCEQNLNHDAMYWYRQDPGQGLRLIYYSQIVNDFQKGDIAEGYSVSREKKESFPLTVTSAQKNPTAFYLCASSIRGGGRTDTQYFGPGTRLTVL.

A few counts support this clonotype. The rearrangement links TRBV30 to TRBJ2-1; 9 bases line up with TRBD2. The germline gives CDR1 GTSNPN, CDR2 SVGIG (reference sequence). Unmatched junction bases numbered 9, after V lost 3 bases and J lost 9 bases. The CDR3 covers 14 residues. The CDR3 DNA reads as TGTGCCTGGAGCGGAAGCGGGAGGATGGCTGAGCAGTTCTTC. It specifies CAWSGSGRMAEQFF.

This clonotype appeared many times. The V and J genes are TRBV5-4 and TRBJ2-1; D possibly corresponds to TRBD2 (5 bases). Germline V gives CDR1 SGHNT, CDR2 YYREEE (reference sequence). The CDR3 covers 15 residues. V lost 4 bases, J lost 0 bases, and 11 bases lay in between. The CDR3 loop is CASSHSTSSYNEQFF. The CDR3 DNA follows: TGTGCCAGCAGCCACTCCACTAGCTCCTACAATGAGCAGTTCTTC.

Turning to this clonotype: A much larger clonotype is one base distant, so this may be a read error. The CDR3 does not end in the conserved phenylalanine or tryptophan, so this is likely a read error. The CDR3 coding sequence is TGTGCCAGCAGCCAAGAAGGGTACGGTGAGCAGTTCTCC. The encoded protein is CASSQEGYGEQFS. This chain connects TRBV14 to TRBJ2-1; D remains ambiguous. Germline-derived CDR1 and CDR2 are SGHDN and FVKESK. Trimming cost V 0 bases and J 9 bases, with 9 bases left between them. The CDR3 is 13 amino acids.

This clonotype was counted a few times. The chain recombines TRBV11-3 with TRBJ1-1; D is unresolved. Germline CDR1 is SGHNT and CDR2 is YENEEA. The CDR3 has 15 amino acids. Trimming removed 1 base at V and 1 base at J, with 10 bases between. For the CDR3, the DNA is TGTGCCAGCAGCTTAGCCCGCGGTGGGAACACTGAAGCTTTCTTT. Encoded protein: CASSLARGGNTEAFF.

This clonotype has a handful of counts. The chain combines TRBV7-6 with TRBJ1-1, with D possibly matching TRBD1 (5 bases). The CDR3 has 13 residues. V dropped 4 bases and J dropped 3 bases, with 9 bases sitting between them. Germline V gene data show CDR1 as SGHVS and CDR2 as FNYEAQ. In nucleotides, the CDR3 is TGTGCCAGCAGCTGGGGCGATGACACTGAAGCTTTCTTT. The encoded protein is CASSWGDDTEAFF. Supplemented by reference TRBV7-6 and TRBJ1-1, the full variable domain reads GAGVSQSPRYKVTKRGQDVALRCDPISGHVSLYWYRQALGQGPEFLTYFNYEAQQDKSGLPNDRFSAERPEGSISTLTIQRTEQRDSAMYRCASSWGDDTEAFFGQGTRLTVV.

The V gene is TRBV29-1, the J gene TRBJ1-1; D may be TRBD1 (6 bases). With 8 bases removed from V and 0 bases from J, the gap between germline ends came to 13 bases. This CDR3 spans 13 amino acids. The germline V gene has CDR1 SQVTM and CDR2 ANQGSEA. CDR3 nucleotide sequence: TGCAGCTGGATGGGGGGGCTGAACACTGAAGCTTTCTTT. It specifies CSWMGGLNTEAFF.

This clonotype was seen only once. The conserved phenylalanine or tryptophan normally closing the CDR3 is absent here, so this likely arose from a read error. The DNA is omitted, as the CDR3 cannot be located on it reliably, and the CDR3 follows TCRdb's listing. V gene TRBV7-3 combines with J gene TRBJ2-6; TRBD2 is the table's D call, not checked against the DNA. The V gene's germline CDR1 is SGHTA and CDR2 FQGTGA. The CDR3 totals 8 residues, both ends included. CDR3 sequence: CASSEASG.

This clonotype was recorded many times. The chain has TRBV7-2 and TRBJ1-5; 7 bases agree with TRBD1. V trimming: 5 bases; J trimming: 5 bases; junction bases outside the gene matches: 9. The CDR3 extends over 15 amino acids. Looked up from germline, CDR1 is SGHTA and CDR2 is FQGNSA. CDR3 region: CASSHTGARHQPQHF. CDR3 DNA: TGTGCCAGCAGCCATACAGGGGCGAGACATCAGCCCCAGCATTTT.

This clonotype was counted at least ten times. The rearrangement links TRBV5-8 to TRBJ2-5; TRBD1 aligns across 9 bases. With 5 bases clipped from V and 7 bases from J, the junction kept 9 bases outside the gene matches. CDR1 is SGHTS and CDR2 is YDEGEE in the germline V gene. CDR3 length equals 14 residues. This chain's CDR3 is CASSRDRASGTQYF. The CDR3 DNA reads TGTGCCAGCAGTCGGGACAGGGCCTCGGGGACCCAGTACTTC.

The V gene is TRBV12-3 or TRBV12-4, the J gene TRBJ2-1, with TRBD1 matching 9 bases. V was pared by 3 bases and J by 4 bases, with 4 bases of the junction left unmatched. This CDR3 has 15 residues. The CDR3 loop is CASSFVGQGYNEQFF. The CDR3, as DNA: TGTGCCAGCAGTTTCGTGGGACAGGGTTACAATGAGCAGTTCTTC.

This clonotype came up many times. A much larger clone lies a single base off, so this may be a read error. The V and J genes are TRBV20-1 and TRBJ2-7; D remains ambiguous. There are 15 residues in the CDR3. The germline V gene has CDR1 DFQATT and CDR2 SNEGSKA (reference sequence). The ends were cut back, 1 base at V and 5 bases at J, with 18 bases in the middle. CDR3 in DNA: TGCAGTGCTAGAGGGTTAAACATGGAGTCCCACGAGCAGTACTTC. Translation gives CSARGLNMESHEQYF.

Remarks on this clonotype: Here the CDR3 omits its conserved ending phenylalanine or tryptophan, so a read error is the likely source. The limits of the CDR3 on the DNA are not certain, so only TCRdb's listed CDR3 is given. The genes are TRBV5-1 and TRBJ2-6; the table's D call TRBD1 went unverified against the DNA. A total of 10 residues make up the CDR3, ends included. Germline-derived CDR1 and CDR2 are SGHRS and YFSETQ. CDR3 sequence reads: CASSLSDRLT.

On this clonotype: Being one base from a much bigger clone, this may be a read error. The chain uses TRBV6-6 and TRBJ2-5; D may be TRBD2 (5 bases). This CDR3 contains 15 residues. With 5 bases removed from V and 4 bases from J, the gap between germline ends came to 17 bases. CDR1 is MNHNY, CDR2 SVGAGI, per germline (reference sequence). Written as DNA, the CDR3 is TGTGCCAGCAGTCCCCTTGGGAGTAGGACAGAGACCCAGTACTTC. Protein sequence: CASSPLGSRTETQYF.

This chain links TRBV9 with TRBJ1-6; D may be TRBD1 (5 bases). Germline V gives CDR1 SGDLS, CDR2 YYNGEE. The CDR3 loop spans 13 amino acids. Trimming removed 3 bases from V and 13 bases from J, with 14 bases in between. The CDR3 sequence: CASSGGNSGPLHF. CDR3 in DNA: TGTGCCAGCAGCGGGGGGAACTCGGGCCCCCTCCACTTT.

This clonotype appeared many times. This sequence joins TRBV20-1 and TRBJ1-5; D is perhaps TRBD1 (5 bases). Looked up from germline, CDR1 is DFQATT and CDR2 is SNEGSKA (reference sequence). Trimming took 0 bases from V and 0 from J, leaving 15 bases between them. CDR3 length equals 17 residues. Here the CDR3 reads CSARDRRGEYSNQPQHF. The CDR3, as DNA: TGCAGTGCTAGAGATCGGCGGGGGGAGTATAGCAATCAGCCCCAGCATTTT.

This clonotype has at least ten counts. The CDR3 reads CASSYDFRGAYNEQFF. The CDR3 DNA is TGTGCCAGCAGTTACGACTTTCGGGGGGCCTACAATGAGCAGTTCTTC. The rearrangement uses TRBV6-6 and TRBJ2-1; 7 nucleotides match TRBD2. V lost 2 bases, J lost 2 bases, and 6 bases stayed unmatched. Looked up from germline, CDR1 is MNHNY and CDR2 is SVGAGI (reference sequence). This CDR3 contains 16 residues.

This clonotype was recorded at least ten times. The chain has TRBV29-1 and TRBJ2-7, with 7 positions matching TRBD1. Germline CDR1 and CDR2: SQVTM and ANQGSEA. The CDR3 has 12 amino acids. The J segment lost 2 bases and the V segment lost 4 bases, leaving 2 bases of the junction unmatched. The DNA of the CDR3 is TGCAGCGTTGGAGGACAGGCCTACGAGCAGTACTTC. As protein: CSVGGQAYEQYF.